Listed below are T cell receptor beta chains from one sample, sequenced in a study of blood T cell repertoires in COVID-19. Clones were read by immunoSEQ multiplex PCR, and TCRdb kept only the in-frame ones, dropping some. The table includes roughly 190,000 clones, 70% to 90% detected once. The sequenced sample consisted of peripheral blood. Every receptor here comes from a human donor in a cohort sampled during active COVID-19. Each CDR3 is given with its conserved first and last residue. The D gene is left open where the match is weak. Size values are once, few and many counts, or a class for expanded clones, and some rows have none.

>TRBJ2-1|TRBD1|.|TRBV4-1
CASSQEWTGVYNEQFF
TGCGCCAGCAGCCAAGAGTGGACAGGGGTCTACAATGAGCAGTTCTTC
>TRBJ2-7|.|.|TRBV6-5
CASEKTAGRGYEQYF
TGTGCCAGTGAGAAGACGGCGGGAAGGGGCTACGAGCAGTACTTC
>TRBJ2-2|.|.|TRBV29-1
CSVPSPAGELFF
TGCAGCGTTCCCTCCCCCGCCGGGGAGCTGTTTTTT
>TRBJ1-2|TRBD1|.|TRBV10-3
CASEGAQANYGYTF
TGTGCCTCGGAGGGGGCGCAAGCTAACTATGGCTACACCTTC
>TRBJ2-1|.|once|TRBV20-1
CSASRGYYNEQFF
TGCAGTGCTAGTAGGGGCTACTACAATGAGCAGTTCTTC
>TRBJ2-7|TRBD1|few|TRBV10-1
CASSEGQGIEQYF
TGCGCCAGCAGTGAGGGACAGGGCATCGAGCAGTACTTC
>TRBJ1-1|.|.|TRBV28
CASLTRTEAFF
TGTGCCAGCCTCACGAGGACTGAAGCTTTCTTT
>TRBJ1-2|TRBD1|once|TRBV28
CASSQQGLVYGYTF
TGTGCCAGCAGCCAACAGGGGCTCGTCTATGGCTACACCTTC
>TRBJ2-5|.|.|TRBV19
CASSRTQGLGKTQYF
TGTGCCAGTAGTCGCACCCAGGGACTGGGGAAGACCCAGTACTTC
>TRBJ2-5|.|.|TRBV10-2
CASSEGGGVAEETQYF
TGCGCCAGCAGTGAGGGGGGTGGGGTAGCGGAAGAGACCCAGTACTTC
>TRBJ2-1|TRBD1|.|TRBV19
CASSPMTGGTNEQFF
TGTGCCAGTAGTCCAATGACAGGGGGAACGAATGAGCAGTTCTTC
>TRBJ2-7|.|.|TRBV29-1
CSVEGGQGRKQYF
TGCAGCGTTGAAGGGGGGCAGGGGCGTAAACAGTACTTC
>TRBJ2-7|.|few|TRBV6-2/TRBV6-3
CASSYLGASPTLLGEQYF
TGTGCCAGCAGTTACCTGGGGGCGAGTCCGACCCTCCTAGGCGAGCAGTACTTC
>TRBJ2-1|TRBD1|.|TRBV2
CASSTPTGGAWRERNEQFF
TGTGCCAGCAGTACACCGACAGGGGGCGCATGGCGGGAGCGTAATGAGCAGTTCTTC
>TRBJ2-2|TRBD2|.|TRBV6-4
CASSLAGGVTGELFF
TGTGCCAGCAGTCTGGCGGGGGGCGTCACCGGGGAGCTGTTTTTT
>TRBJ2-1|.|once|TRBV4-1
CASSRDGRQFF
TGCGCCAGCAGCCGGGACGGGAGGCAGTTCTTC
>TRBJ1-3|TRBD1|.|TRBV3-1/TRBV3-2
CASSLTGSGNTIYF
TGTGCCAGCAGCCTGACAGGGTCTGGAAACACCATATATTTT
>TRBJ1-4|TRBD1|.|TRBV2
CASSRTGVENEKLFF
TGTGCCAGCAGTCGGACAGGGGTCGAGAATGAAAAACTGTTTTTT
>TRBJ1-6|.|once|TRBV2
CASSPQGESPLHF
TGTGCCAGCAGCCCGCAGGGCGAGTCACCCCTCCACTTT
>TRBJ1-3|.|.|TRBV6-5
CASHSAGAGNTIYF
TGTGCCAGCCACTCGGCGGGGGCCGGAAACACCATATATTTT
>TRBJ2-7|TRBD2|.|TRBV5-8
CASSPLSSGINYEQYF
TGTGCCAGCAGCCCGCTCTCTAGCGGCATTAACTACGAGCAGTACTTC
>TRBJ2-4|TRBD1|.|TRBV29-1
CSVGQGAKNIQYF
TGCAGCGTGGGACAGGGGGCCAAAAACATTCAGTACTTC
>TRBJ2-1|TRBD1|.|TRBV25-1
CASSDTTSRQGGYNEQFF
TGTGCCAGCAGTGATACCACCTCTCGACAGGGTGGCTACAATGAGCAGTTCTTC
>TRBJ2-5|.|.|TRBV6-2/TRBV6-3
CASSLGLLRLGETQYF
TGTGCCAGCAGTCTGGGACTCCTAAGGTTAGGAGAGACCCAGTACTTC
>TRBJ1-4|TRBD1|.|TRBV5-8
CASSLTGAFSNEKLFF
TGTGCCAGCAGCTTGACAGGGGCCTTTTCTAATGAAAAACTGTTTTTT
>TRBJ1-2|TRBD1|.|TRBV5-1
CASSARDRGLRGYTF
TGCGCCAGCAGCGCACGGGACAGGGGATTGAGGGGCTACACCTTC
>TRBJ2-3|.|.|TRBV2
CASSPGAQTDTQYF
TGTGCCAGCAGTCCAGGGGCACAGACAGATACGCAGTATTTT
>TRBJ1-4|.|.|TRBV28
CASSRRTGSLATNEKLFF
TGTGCCAGCAGTCGTCGTACAGGGTCCCTTGCAACTAATGAAAAACTGTTTTTT
>TRBJ2-5|.|.|TRBV11-3
CASSSRAHGGKETQYF
TGTGCCAGCAGCTCACGAGCCCACGGGGGAAAAGAGACCCAGTACTTC
>TRBJ1-1|.|.|TRBV28
CASSPPRGVRTEAFF
TGTGCCAGCAGTCCCCCCCGGGGAGTACGGACTGAAGCTTTCTTT
>TRBJ2-2|.|.|TRBV6-5
CASSRGQTGELFF
TGTGCCAGCTCCAGGGGACAAACCGGGGAGCTGTTTTTT
>TRBJ1-1|.|few|TRBV4-2
CASSQDPGRTEAFF
TGTGCCAGCAGCCAAGACCCAGGAAGAACTGAAGCTTTCTTT
>TRBJ1-5|TRBD1|.|TRBV3-1/TRBV3-2
CASSPGQVINQPQHF
TGTGCCAGCAGTCCGGGACAGGTCATCAATCAGCCCCAGCATTTT
>TRBJ2-5|TRBD2|.|TRBV11-2
CASSLFTSGRTSQETQYF
TGTGCCAGCAGCTTATTTACTAGCGGGAGAACCTCCCAAGAGACCCAGTACTTC
>TRBJ2-1|.|.|TRBV28
CASSLPRRGEQFF
TGTGCCAGCAGTTTACCTCGTAGGGGTGAGCAGTTCTTC
>TRBJ1-1|.|.|TRBV19
CASMRGIEAFF
TGTGCCAGTATGCGGGGAATTGAAGCTTTCTTT
>TRBJ2-7|.|.|TRBV4-3
CASSQDWRVSYEQYF
TGCGCCAGCAGCCAAGATTGGCGGGTCTCCTACGAGCAGTACTTC
>TRBJ1-2|TRBD1|.|TRBV3-1/TRBV3-2
CASSQRTGGNYGYTF
TGTGCCAGCAGCCAAAGGACAGGGGGGAACTATGGCTACACCTTC
>TRBJ2-1|TRBD2|.|TRBV27
CASRLLGLAGEQFF
TGTGCCAGCCGACTTCTAGGACTAGCCGGTGAGCAGTTCTTC
>TRBJ2-5|TRBD1|.|TRBV28
CASTFRFQKTGGQETQYF
TGTGCCAGCACTTTCCGATTTCAAAAAACAGGGGGCCAAGAGACCCAGTACTTC
>TRBJ1-2|.|.|TRBV19
CASKRYREANYGYTF
TGTGCCAGTAAACGTTACAGGGAAGCTAACTATGGCTACACCTTC
>TRBJ2-2|TRBD1|.|TRBV19
CASGSTGSLLGELFF
TGTGCCAGTGGGTCGACAGGGAGCTTGCTAGGGGAGCTGTTTTTT
>TRBJ2-7|.|once|TRBV28
CASSSPYEQYF
TGTGCCAGCAGTTCCCCTTACGAGCAGTACTTC
>TRBJ2-2|.|.|TRBV15
CATSSTGTGELFF
TGTGCCACCAGCAGTACGGGGACCGGGGAGCTGTTTTTT
>TRBJ1-4|.|.|TRBV9
CASSVGGPNEKLFF
TGTGCCAGCAGCGTCGGGGGGCCGAATGAAAAACTGTTTTTT
>TRBJ1-4|.|.|TRBV28
CASSLPGSNEKLFF
TGTGCCAGCAGCCTACCGGGTTCTAATGAAAAACTGTTTTTT
>TRBJ1-5|.|.|TRBV7-2
CASSLVLAQPQHF
TGTGCCAGCAGCTTAGTCTTGGCTCAGCCCCAGCATTTT
>TRBJ2-7|.|few|TRBV11-1
CASSQEAGQSYEQYF
TGTGCCAGCAGCCAAGAGGCGGGACAGTCCTACGAGCAGTACTTC
>TRBJ1-3|.|once|TRBV30
CACLTGGNTIYF
TGTGCCTGTCTGACAGGTGGAAACACCATATATTTT
>TRBJ1-1|.|.|TRBV6-5
CASTGRLNTEAFF
TGTGCCAGCACTGGCAGATTGAACACTGAAGCTTTCTTT
>TRBJ1-1|.|.|TRBV12-3/TRBV12-4
CASSDSMNTEAFF
TGTGCCAGCAGTGACTCCATGAACACTGAAGCTTTCTTT
>TRBJ2-1|.|.|TRBV29-1
CSVATKGVSMGNEQFF
TGCAGCGTGGCTACCAAGGGGGTCTCGATGGGCAATGAGCAGTTCTTC
>TRBJ2-7|.|.|TRBV2
CASRAYREGSFEQYF
TGTGCCAGCAGAGCCTACAGGGAAGGTTCATTCGAGCAGTACTTC
>TRBJ2-1|TRBD2|.|TRBV4-2
CASSQALANYNEQFF
TGTGCCAGCAGCCAAGCACTAGCGAATTACAATGAGCAGTTCTTC
>TRBJ2-1|.|.|TRBV7-2
CASSFDSSYNEQFF
TGTGCCAGCAGCTTCGACAGTTCCTACAATGAGCAGTTCTTC